The rows below give T cell receptor beta chains drawn from one sample of a study of blood T cell repertoires in COVID-19. This table comes from immunoSEQ multiplex PCR, and its TCRdb copy is limited to in-frame clones, with some not included. This table has roughly 400,000 clones, approximately 90% appearing once. Sequenced sample: PBMCs or T cells enriched from blood (not recorded which). The receptors stem from a man aged 30 to 45 who had recovered from COVID-19. The CDR3 runs from the conserved cysteine through the conserved F or W. A D gene is named only where the DNA matches it firmly. The size entry is marked missing in some rows and otherwise reads once, few, many or a size class.

CASSPIRGQRSGNTIYF	TGTGCCAGCAGCCCCATCAGGGGGCAGAGGTCTGGAAACACCATATATTTT	TRBD1	TRBJ1-3	TRBV7-9	NA
CAIRAGTSGNFEQFF	TGTGCCATCAGAGCCGGGACTAGCGGGAATTTTGAGCAGTTCTTC	TRBD2	TRBJ2-1	TRBV10-3	NA
CASSIGTENQPQHF	TGTGCCAGTAGTATAGGGACAGAGAATCAGCCCCAGCATTTT	NA	TRBJ1-5	TRBV19	NA
CSVEIGAGNTIYF	TGCAGCGTTGAAATAGGGGCTGGAAACACCATATATTTT	NA	TRBJ1-3	TRBV29-1	few
CASSLAVWATGANVLTF	TGCGCCAGCAGCTTGGCCGTATGGGCAACTGGGGCCAACGTCCTGACTTTC	NA	TRBJ2-6	TRBV5-1	NA
CASSTSGTGKSYEQYF	TGTGCCAGCAGTACCTCCGGGACAGGGAAATCCTACGAGCAGTACTTC	TRBD1	TRBJ2-7	TRBV28	NA
CASSWQGDYGYTF	TGTGCCAGCAGTTGGCAGGGGGACTATGGCTACACCTTC	TRBD1	TRBJ1-2	TRBV12-3/TRBV12-4	NA
CASSRTSGSNEQYF	TGTGCCAGCAGTCGGACTAGCGGATCGAATGAGCAGTACTTC	TRBD2	TRBJ2-7	TRBV2	once
CASSLVLGNTIYF	TGTGCCAGCAGCTTAGTTTTAGGAAACACCATATATTTT	NA	TRBJ1-3	TRBV7-8	NA
CASKTGQGDYGYTF	TGTGCCAGCAAGACGGGACAGGGAGACTATGGCTACACCTTC	TRBD1	TRBJ1-2	TRBV28	NA
CASSNRGPYNSPLHF	TGTGCCAGCAGCAACAGGGGGCCCTATAATTCACCCCTCCACTTT	TRBD1	TRBJ1-6	TRBV7-9	NA
CASSVGQGPYEQYF	TGTGCCAGCAGTGTGGGACAGGGTCCCTACGAGCAGTACTTC	TRBD1	TRBJ2-7	TRBV27	once
CASSYLRTSASYEQYF	TGTGCCAGCAGTTACTTAAGGACTAGCGCATCCTACGAGCAGTACTTC	TRBD2	TRBJ2-7	TRBV6-5	NA
CASSTSSGAYNEQFF	TGCGCCAGCAGCACCTCTAGCGGGGCCTACAATGAGCAGTTCTTC	TRBD2	TRBJ2-1	TRBV5-1	NA
CASSPPLGPVGQFF	TGTGCCAGCAGTCCCCCACTGGGGCCTGTCGGGCAGTTCTTC	NA	TRBJ2-1	TRBV28	NA
CASSLVGLSSGNTIYF	TGCGCCAGCAGCTTGGTCGGTCTTAGCTCTGGAAACACCATATATTTT	NA	TRBJ1-3	TRBV5-1	NA
CASSQDGGWVGEAFF	TGTGCCAGCTCCCAAGACGGGGGATGGGTCGGTGAAGCTTTCTTT	NA	TRBJ1-1	TRBV7-2	NA
CASSQHVAGGSTDTQYF	TGTGCCAGCAGCCAGCACGTAGCGGGAGGGTCCACAGATACGCAGTATTTT	TRBD2	TRBJ2-3	TRBV5-4	once
CASSLAGTGGDTQYF	TGCGCCAGCAGCTTGGCTGGGACAGGGGGAGATACGCAGTATTTT	TRBD1	TRBJ2-3	TRBV5-1	NA
CASNSNEKLFF	TGTGCCAGCAATAGTAATGAAAAACTGTTTTTT	NA	TRBJ1-4	TRBV28	NA
CASSTGQGGFYEQYF	TGCGCCAGCAGCACCGGACAGGGAGGTTTCTACGAGCAGTACTTC	TRBD1	TRBJ2-7	TRBV5-1	NA
CATCRDSGNTIYF	TGTGCCACCTGTAGAGACTCTGGAAACACCATATATTTT	NA	TRBJ1-3	TRBV12-3/TRBV12-4	NA
CASSDVLATLYNEQFF	TGTGCCAGCAGCGACGTTTTAGCGACCTTATACAATGAGCAGTTCTTC	NA	TRBJ2-1	TRBV11-1	NA
CASSLLQELYNEQFF	TGCGCCAGCAGCTTGCTACAGGAGCTTTACAATGAGCAGTTCTTC	NA	TRBJ2-1	TRBV5-1	NA
CAISESVGQGARDTQYF	TGTGCCATCAGTGAGTCGGTAGGACAGGGGGCTAGAGATACGCAGTATTTT	TRBD1	TRBJ2-3	TRBV10-3	NA
CASSPDPTGSYGYTF	TGTGCCAGCAGTCCCGACCCTACAGGGAGCTATGGCTACACCTTC	NA	TRBJ1-2	TRBV6-5	few
CATSRGQGETGELFF	TGTGCCACCAGCAGAGGACAGGGAGAAACCGGGGAGCTGTTTTTT	TRBD1	TRBJ2-2	TRBV15	NA
CASSYRGGGYTF	TGTGCCAGCAGTTACAGGGGCGGCGGCTACACCTTC	NA	TRBJ1-2	TRBV6-5	NA
CASSPRPGQGSYGYTF	TGCGCCAGCAGCCCGAGGCCGGGACAGGGTAGCTATGGCTACACCTTC	TRBD1	TRBJ1-2	TRBV5-1	NA
CASGRGSTYEQYF	TGTGCCAGTGGGCGGGGCAGCACCTACGAGCAGTACTTC	NA	TRBJ2-7	TRBV19	once
CASSEGQGNYGYTF	TGCGCCAGCAGCGAAGGACAGGGGAACTATGGCTACACCTTC	TRBD1	TRBJ1-2	TRBV5-1	NA
CASSYASGGNQPQHF	TGTGCCAGCAGTTACGCGAGCGGGGGGAATCAGCCCCAGCATTTT	NA	TRBJ1-5	TRBV6-5	once
CASSYPSGAQNEQFF	TGTGCCAGCAGTTACCCCAGCGGGGCACAGAATGAGCAGTTCTTC	TRBD2	TRBJ2-1	TRBV6-6	few
CASSYGTIQRQYF	TGTGCCAGCAGTTATGGGACTATTCAACGGCAGTACTTC	TRBD2	TRBJ2-7	TRBV28	NA
CASSLPGGGADTQYF	TGCGCCAGCAGCTTGCCGGGAGGGGGCGCAGATACGCAGTATTTT	NA	TRBJ2-3	TRBV5-1	once
CASSVGVETQYF	TGTGCCAGCAGTGTTGGAGTTGAGACCCAGTACTTC	NA	TRBJ2-5	TRBV12-3/TRBV12-4	NA
CAIRGLAGADEQYF	TGTGCCATCAGGGGGCTAGCGGGCGCCGACGAGCAGTACTTC	TRBD2	TRBJ2-7	TRBV10-3	NA
CASSPSLVQETQYF	TGCGCCAGCAGCCCTTCACTAGTTCAAGAGACCCAGTACTTC	NA	TRBJ2-5	TRBV5-1	once
CATGRGPGPEAFF	TGTGCCACCGGCCGCGGGCCAGGCCCTGAAGCTTTCTTT	NA	TRBJ1-1	TRBV12-3/TRBV12-4	NA
CASSIEDDYGYTF	TGTGCCAGCTCAATAGAGGATGACTATGGCTACACCTTC	NA	TRBJ1-2	TRBV18	NA
CAIRPGQGLTGELFF	TGTGCCATCAGACCGGGACAGGGCTTGACCGGGGAGCTGTTTTTT	TRBD1	TRBJ2-2	TRBV10-3	NA
CASSKWTGPYGYTF	TGTGCCAGCAGTAAGTGGACAGGCCCATATGGCTACACCTTC	TRBD1	TRBJ1-2	TRBV6-5	NA
CASSTQRGATGELFF	TGCGCCAGCAGCACCCAGCGTGGAGCCACCGGGGAGCTGTTTTTT	NA	TRBJ2-2	TRBV5-1	once
CASSPDRDTEAFF	TGTGCCAGCTCACCGGACAGAGACACTGAAGCTTTCTTT	NA	TRBJ1-1	TRBV18	NA
CASSRTSGSSYEQYF	TGTGCCAGCAGCAGGACTAGCGGGAGCTCCTACGAGCAGTACTTC	TRBD2	TRBJ2-7	TRBV7-2	NA
CATSENQGGEAFF	TGTGCCACCAGTGAGAACCAGGGGGGCGAAGCTTTCTTT	TRBD1	TRBJ1-1	TRBV24-1	once
CATKKTGVNNEQFF	TGTGCCACCAAAAAAACAGGGGTGAACAATGAGCAGTTCTTC	TRBD1	TRBJ2-1	TRBV6-6	NA
CASSTPQGNSPLHF	TGTGCCAGCAGCACGCCCCAGGGAAATTCACCCCTCCACTTT	NA	TRBJ1-6	TRBV7-9	NA
CATSPRRNYGYTF	TGTGCCACCAGTCCCCGGAGAAACTATGGCTACACCTTC	NA	TRBJ1-2	TRBV24-1	NA
CASRSPGLVTEQFF	TGTGCCAGCAGATCCCCTGGACTAGTTACCGAGCAGTTCTTC	TRBD2	TRBJ2-1	TRBV28	once
CSVELSGGNSYEQYF	TGCAGCGTTGAACTTTCAGGCGGGAACTCCTACGAGCAGTACTTC	NA	TRBJ2-7	TRBV29-1	NA
CASSQDIYSYEQYF	TGTGCCAGCAGCCAAGATATTTACTCCTACGAGCAGTACTTC	NA	TRBJ2-7	TRBV4-2	NA
CASMQGQGAYEQYF	TGTGCCAGTATGCAGGGACAGGGGGCATACGAGCAGTACTTC	TRBD1	TRBJ2-7	TRBV27	NA
CASSFDRGVANYGYTF	TGTGCCAGCAGTTTCGACAGGGGAGTAGCTAACTATGGCTACACCTTC	TRBD1	TRBJ1-2	TRBV6-5	NA
CASSFWNGGGAGGGNQPQHF	TGTGCCAGCAGTTTCTGGAACGGAGGGGGCGCGGGCGGGGGCAATCAGCCCCAGCATTTT	TRBD1	TRBJ1-5	TRBV28	NA
CASSSSVQPNQPQHF	TGTGCCAGCAGCTCCTCAGTACAGCCGAATCAGCCCCAGCATTTT	NA	TRBJ1-5	TRBV5-4	NA